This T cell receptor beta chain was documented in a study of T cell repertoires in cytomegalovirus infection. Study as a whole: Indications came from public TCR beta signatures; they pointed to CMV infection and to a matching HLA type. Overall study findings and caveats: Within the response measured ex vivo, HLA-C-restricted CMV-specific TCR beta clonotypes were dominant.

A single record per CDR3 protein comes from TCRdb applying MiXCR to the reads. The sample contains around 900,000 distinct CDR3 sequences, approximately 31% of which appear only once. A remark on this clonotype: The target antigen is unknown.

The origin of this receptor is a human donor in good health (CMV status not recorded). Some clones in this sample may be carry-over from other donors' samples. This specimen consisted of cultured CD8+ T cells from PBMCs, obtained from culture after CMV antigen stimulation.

CDR3: CASLGEGSISPYEQYF. CDR3 sequence (DNA): TGTGCCAGCCTTGGGGAGGGGTCAATATCTCCATACGAGCAGTACTTC. The chain joins TRBV6-1 to TRBJ2-7; TRBD2 matches at 7 bases. Looked up from germline, CDR1 is MNHNS and CDR2 is SASEGT. The CDR3 has 16 amino acids. Trimming cost V 8 bases and J 4 bases; bases outside gene matches: 17.